Listed below are T cell receptor beta chains from one sample, sequenced in a study of CD8+ T cells in alopecia areata. Measured with immunoSEQ multiplex PCR; TCRdb has only the in-frame clones, and not every one. The sample contains approximately 300,000 clones, about three fifths of which appear only once. The source was CD4+ T cells sorted from blood, collected at week 24, from a patient treated with tofacitinib. These receptors originate from a human donor with alopecia areata. Both conserved end residues are part of each CDR3. The order of the fields is J gene, clone size, V gene, D gene, CDR3 DNA, CDR3 protein. A D gene is named only where the DNA matches it firmly. Size values are once, few and many counts, or a class for expanded clones, and some rows have none.

>TRBJ1-5|-|TRBV27|-
TGTGCCAGCAGTTTCTACGGACATGACCTTGATCAGCCCCAGCATTTT
CASSFYGHDLDQPQHF
>TRBJ2-1|-|TRBV5-1|TRBD1
TGCGCCAGCAGCTCGGGACAGGGGGCCCACAATGAGCAGTTCTTC
CASSSGQGAHNEQFF
>TRBJ1-1|few|TRBV27|-
TGTGCCAGCAGTTTAAATCGACACCTGGGGAACACTGAAGCTTTCTTT
CASSLNRHLGNTEAFF
>TRBJ1-2|-|TRBV25-1|-
TGTGCCAGCAGTCTCCCCTCCGGCACACCCGGCGGGTATGGCTACACCTTC
CASSLPSGTPGGYGYTF
>TRBJ2-1|-|TRBV10-3|-
TGTGCCATCAGGGGACAATTGAGCTCCTACAATGAGCAGTTCTTC
CAIRGQLSSYNEQFF
>TRBJ2-1|-|TRBV7-2|-
TGTGCCAGCAGCTTATACAGGGAGCAGTTCTTC
CASSLYREQFF
>TRBJ2-5|-|TRBV4-1|-
TGCGCCAGCAGCCCAGGATGGATGGCAGGACAAGAGACCCAGTACTTC
CASSPGWMAGQETQYF
>TRBJ1-5|-|TRBV5-1|TRBD1
TGCGCCAGCAGCCCCGGGACAGGGTATAGCAATCAGCCCCAGCATTTT
CASSPGTGYSNQPQHF
>TRBJ2-3|-|TRBV1|-
TGCACCAACCCGCCAAGGGAGACCCATAGCACAGATACGCAGTATTTT
CTNPPRETHSTDTQYF
>TRBJ2-2|-|TRBV29-1|-
TGCAGCGTTGATGGCCAGGACACCGGGGAGCTGTTTTTT
CSVDGQDTGELFF
>TRBJ2-7|-|TRBV6-1|-
TGTGCCAGCAGTGGTACAGGGATCGGCGAGCAGTACTTC
CASSGTGIGEQYF
>TRBJ1-1|-|TRBV7-9|-
TGTGCCAGCAGCCCGCAGAACATTAAGAACACTGAAGCTTTCTTT
CASSPQNIKNTEAFF
>TRBJ1-4|-|TRBV2|-
TGTGCCAGCAGTGACGGGGGAATCGGTGAAAAACTGTTTTTT
CASSDGGIGEKLFF
>TRBJ2-7|-|TRBV5-4|TRBD2
TGTGCCAGCAGCTTGATGACTAGCGGGGGTTACGAGCAGTACTTC
CASSLMTSGGYEQYF
>TRBJ2-7|-|TRBV28|-
TGTGCCAGCACCTTGGGACCCCTCGCCTACGAGCAGTACTTC
CASTLGPLAYEQYF
>TRBJ1-5|few|TRBV19|-
TGTGCCAGTAGCCCAGAGTATAGCAATCAGCCCCAGCATTTT
CASSPEYSNQPQHF
>TRBJ1-2|-|TRBV29-1|TRBD1
TGCAGCGTTGATTACAGGGGGCGAGGCTACACCTTC
CSVDYRGRGYTF
>TRBJ2-6|-|TRBV5-4|-
TGTGCCGGCGTGAGGGCTGGGGCCAACGTCCTGACTTTC
CAGVRAGANVLTF
>TRBJ1-5|-|TRBV30|-
TGTGCCTGGCAGGCTTCGGGACAGCCCCAGCATTTT
CAWQASGQPQHF
>TRBJ2-5|-|TRBV5-6|TRBD2
TGTGCCAGCAGCGCCGGACTAGCGGGGGTTCAAGAGACCCAGTACTTC
CASSAGLAGVQETQYF
>TRBJ2-4|-|TRBV25-1|-
TGTGCCAGCAGTGAAATGGGGGAGAGGGCAAACATTCAGTACTTC
CASSEMGERANIQYF
>TRBJ1-5|few|TRBV6-1|-
TGTGCCAGCAGTATCGAGGGCAATCAGCCCCAGCATTTT
CASSIEGNQPQHF
>TRBJ1-5|-|TRBV7-2|-
TGTGCCAGCAGCTTCGGGCACCGTCGGGCCCAGCATTTT
CASSFGHRRAQHF
>TRBJ2-2|-|TRBV5-4|-
TGTGCCAGCAGCTCGGGGACAATCGCCGGGGAGCTGTTTTTT
CASSSGTIAGELFF
>TRBJ1-2|-|TRBV25-1|TRBD1
TGTGCCAGCAGTGGCACAGGGGAACCCTATGGCTACACCTTC
CASSGTGEPYGYTF
>TRBJ2-3|-|TRBV7-2|-
TGTGCCAGCAGCCCTCCAACACAGACAGATACGCAGTATTTT
CASSPPTQTDTQYF
>TRBJ2-7|-|TRBV28|-
TGTGCCAGCAGGAGATCTTCCTACGAGCAGTACTTC
CASRRSSYEQYF
>TRBJ1-1|-|TRBV7-9|-
TGTGCCAGCAGCCTTCCCACGTTGGTTGGCGGGGGGAAGCCCCAGGAGGCTTTCTTT
CASSLPTLVGGGKPQEAFF
>TRBJ2-3|-|TRBV7-2|-
TGTGCCAGCAGGCGAACCCGGGGGCCCGGAGATACGCAGTATTTT
CASRRTRGPGDTQYF
>TRBJ1-6|-|TRBV7-9|-
TGTGCCAGCAGCCCGGGAGTCTATAATTCACCCCTCCACTTT
CASSPGVYNSPLHF
>TRBJ1-1|-|TRBV6-5|-
TGTGCCAGCAGTCCCAGACGCCGGTTGACTGAAGCTTTCTTT
CASSPRRRLTEAFF
>TRBJ2-5|-|TRBV6-1|TRBD1
TGTGCCAGCAGTCAGACAGGGGATACCTCCGGGACCCAGTACTTC
CASSQTGDTSGTQYF
>TRBJ2-7|once|TRBV25-1|-
TGTGCCAGCAGTGGCTATATCGAGCAGTACTTC
CASSGYIEQYF
>TRBJ1-5|few|TRBV23-1|-
TGCGCCGGCCTAAAGACACCCTGGGAATTTAGCAATCAGCCCCAGCATTTT
CAGLKTPWEFSNQPQHF
>TRBJ1-1|-|TRBV5-1|-
TGCGCCAGCAGCTTACTCGCGACTGGAGACACTGAAGCTTTCTTT
CASSLLATGDTEAFF
>TRBJ2-1|-|TRBV29-1|-
TGCAGCGTTACAGGGAGCTCCTACAATGAGCAGTTCTTC
CSVTGSSYNEQFF
>TRBJ2-1|-|TRBV4-1|TRBD1
TGCGCCAGCAGCCAAGGGGACAGGGGCTACAATGAGCAGTTCTTC
CASSQGDRGYNEQFF
>TRBJ2-2|many|TRBV5-1|-
TGCGCCAGCGCGGGCAGCGCGAACACCGGGGAGCTGTTTTTT
CASAGSANTGELFF
>TRBJ2-5|-|TRBV28|TRBD2
TGTGCCAGCAGTTTAGGGAGGGTTGAGACCCAGTACTTC
CASSLGRVETQYF
>TRBJ2-2|few|TRBV28|TRBD2
TGTGCCAGCAATGAGCAGCGGGGGGGCACCGGGGAGCTGTTTTTT
CASNEQRGGTGELFF
>TRBJ2-3|-|TRBV6-5|TRBD1
TGTGCCAGCTGGGACAGGGAGGGCACAGATACGCAGTATTTT
CASWDREGTDTQYF
>TRBJ1-1|-|TRBV19|-
TGTGCCAGTTGGCGTGGGAGGACTGAAGCTTTCTTT
CASWRGRTEAFF
>TRBJ1-5|once|TRBV4-1|TRBD1
TGCGCCAGCAGCCAAGGACAGGGGGCGAAGCATTTT
CASSQGQGAKHF
>TRBJ2-7|-|TRBV5-4|-
TGTGCCAGCAGCTTTTCGGGGCTCGAGCAGTACTTC
CASSFSGLEQYF
>TRBJ1-1|-|TRBV7-9|TRBD1
TGTGCCAGCAGCGCACCAGGGGGCCTCGTGAACACTGAAGCTTTCTTT
CASSAPGGLVNTEAFF